The source of this TCR beta chain is a study of molecular identifiers for immune sequencing clone quantification. Study-level information: Five aliquots were made in replicates from the RNA of roughly 20,000 or 100,000 naive CD8 cells, and four were sequenced. Study-level points and caveats: In cases of identical TCR molecules sharing a barcode, highly expanded clone sizes could be underestimated.

Sorting defined naive CD8 T cells as CD8+CD4-CCR7+CD45RA+. TCRdb re-derived calls from the PCR reads in MiXCR, one entry per CDR3 protein. The sample has about 640,000 distinct CDR3 sequences; 15% to 20% are singletons. Comment on this clonotype: The antigen is not known. This may be a read error, as it is one base from a much larger clone.

The source is a human donor in good health. Some libraries in this study had Jurkat cell RNA spiked in. The material sequenced was naive CD8+ T cells from blood, with Jurkat cell RNA spiked in. Subset described: FACS-sorted CD8+CD4-CCR7+CD45RA+ naive T cells.

The CDR3 here is CASSAQPGLVDTDTQYF. DNA of the CDR3: TGTGCCAGCAGCGCCCAACCGGGACTAGTGGACACAGATACGCAGTATTTT. The V gene is TRBV3-1, the J gene TRBJ2-3, with 8 bases that match TRBD2. Germline CDR1 LGHDT, CDR2 YNNKEL (reference sequence). V shed 5 bases, J shed 2 bases, and the junction held 12 bases outside the gene matches. The CDR3 is 17 amino acids.